Sequencing of this TCR beta chain was carried out in a study of shared clonotypes between healthy human individuals. A deep-level run was used for the assay. Each cell subset's genomic DNA was divided evenly among several immunoSEQ plates. TCRdb's copy holds only in-frame clones and misses some; the assay was immunoSEQ multiplex PCR. The sample holds about 1.1 million clones, approximately 78% seen once. Deletions cut 0 bases from V and 3 bases from J, with 6 bases between. The CDR3 runs to 13 residues. Germline CDR1 reads SGHDN; CDR2 reads FVKESK. On this clone: The same CDR3 can be traced to other DNA sequences in this sample.

The sequenced material came from memory CD4+ T cells from PBMCs. Subset indicated: CD45RA-negative fraction. The clonotype originates from a young man in good health. Some clones in this sample may be carry-over from other donors' samples. The chain carries TRBV14 and TRBJ2-7; D ambiguous. The CDR3, as DNA: TGTGCCAGCAGCCAAGATCTGGGCTACGAGCAGTACTTC. Protein: CASSQDLGYEQYF.